This T cell receptor beta chain was recorded in a study of Ad26.COV2.S vaccination and SARS-CoV-2 variants. Background on the study: Donor participated within the Ad26.COV2.S arm of the COV1001 trial.

TCRdb keeps only in-frame clones here, not all; method: immunoSEQ multiplex PCR. The sample has 350,000 to 400,000 clones; about 85% are singletons. Study observations and caveats: Analyses of TCR breadth and depth may have underestimated total T cell responses. Compared with placebo recipients, vaccine recipients had higher spike-specific TCR breadth.

Points on this clone: Its antigen is as yet unknown.

Treatment: roughly 19 received Ad26.COV2.S at low or high dose, single or two shots; about 5 received placebo; per-sample allocation not given. Day 63 after the first injection of vaccine or placebo was the sampling time. Germline V gene data show CDR1 as SEHNR and CDR2 as FQNEAQ (reference sequence). Deletions cut 5 bases from V and 2 bases from J, with 13 bases between. The CDR3 covers 15 residues. The V call is TRBV7-9, the J call TRBJ1-3; D call uncertain. Material: peripheral blood, obtained in a trial of Ad26.COV2.S vaccine versus placebo. This receptor was taken from a person aged 18-65 years who received the Ad26.COV2.S COVID-19 vaccine or a placebo. The CDR3 coding sequence is TGTGCCAGCAGCAATACCAGGCACACTGGAAACACCATATATTTT. Translated, it gives CASSNTRHTGNTIYF. The full variable domain, completed using reference TRBV7-9 and TRBJ1-3, is DTGVSQNPRHKITKRGQNVTFRCDPISEHNRLYWYRQTLGQGPEFLTYFQNEAQLEKSRLLSDRFSAERPKGSFSTLEIQRTEQGDSAMYLCASSNTRHTGNTIYFGEGSWLTVV.